This TCR beta chain was identified in a study of blood T cell repertoires in COVID-19. In the study's own analysis: Reference gene primer amplification yielded estimated nucleated cell counts. This table comes from immunoSEQ multiplex PCR, and its TCRdb copy is limited to in-frame clones, with some not included. V and J calls and clone size are copied from that table; D and trimming were computed from the DNA. The table shows under 300,000 clones, with 75% to 90% occurring only once. This TCR was sampled from a woman between 40 and 55 years old who had recovered from COVID-19. Material for sequencing was peripheral blood.

CDR3 amino acids: CASSPGLVGEQYV. The CDR3 DNA is TGTGCCAGCAGCCCCGGACTAGTAGGCGAGCAGTACGTC. V usage is TRBV11-2 and J usage is TRBJ2-7, with 7 positions matching TRBD2. Trimming at V came to 5 bases and at J to 6 bases, leaving 7 bases not matched to a gene. CDR1 is SGHAT, CDR2 FQNNGV, per germline. The CDR3 covers 13 residues.